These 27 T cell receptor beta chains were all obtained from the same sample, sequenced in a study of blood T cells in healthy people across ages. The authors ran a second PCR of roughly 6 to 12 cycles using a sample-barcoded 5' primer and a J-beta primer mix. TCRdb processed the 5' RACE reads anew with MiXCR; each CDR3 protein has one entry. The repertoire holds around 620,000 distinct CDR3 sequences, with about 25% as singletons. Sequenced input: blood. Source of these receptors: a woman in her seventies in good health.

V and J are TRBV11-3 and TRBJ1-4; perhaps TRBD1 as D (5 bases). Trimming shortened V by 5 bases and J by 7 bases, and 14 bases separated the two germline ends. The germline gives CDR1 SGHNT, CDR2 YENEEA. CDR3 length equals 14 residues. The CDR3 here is CASSHGRDGEKLFF. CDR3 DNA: TGTGCCAGCAGCCACGGACGGGACGGTGAAAAACTGTTTTTT.

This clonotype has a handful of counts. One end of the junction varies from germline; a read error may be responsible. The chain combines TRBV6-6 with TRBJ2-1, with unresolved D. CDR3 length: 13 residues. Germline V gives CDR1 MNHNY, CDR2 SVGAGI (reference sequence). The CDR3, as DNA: TGTACCAGCAGTTACTCAGTATACAATGAGCAGTTCTTC. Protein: CTSSYSVYNEQFF.

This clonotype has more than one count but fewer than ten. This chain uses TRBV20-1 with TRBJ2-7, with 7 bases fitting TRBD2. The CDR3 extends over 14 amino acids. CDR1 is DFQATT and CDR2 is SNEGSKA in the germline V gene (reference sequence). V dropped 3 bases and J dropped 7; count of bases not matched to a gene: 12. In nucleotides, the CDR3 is TGCAGTGCTAGGGGCCGGGGACTACGCTGGGAGCAGTACTTC. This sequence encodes CSARGRGLRWEQYF.

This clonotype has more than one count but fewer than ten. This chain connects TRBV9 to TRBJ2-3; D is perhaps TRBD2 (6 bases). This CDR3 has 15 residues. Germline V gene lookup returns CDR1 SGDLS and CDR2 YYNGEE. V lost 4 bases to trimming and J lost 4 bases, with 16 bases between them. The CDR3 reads CASSPGSTGADTQYF. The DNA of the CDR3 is TGTGCCAGCAGCCCCGGGTCCACGGGAGCAGATACGCAGTATTTT.

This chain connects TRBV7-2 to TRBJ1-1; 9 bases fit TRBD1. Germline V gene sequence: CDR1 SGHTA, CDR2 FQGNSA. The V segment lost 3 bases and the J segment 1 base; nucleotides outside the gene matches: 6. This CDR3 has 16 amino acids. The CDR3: CASSFLPGQGNTEAFF. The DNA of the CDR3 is TGTGCCAGCAGCTTTCTTCCGGGACAGGGGAACACTGAAGCTTTCTTT.

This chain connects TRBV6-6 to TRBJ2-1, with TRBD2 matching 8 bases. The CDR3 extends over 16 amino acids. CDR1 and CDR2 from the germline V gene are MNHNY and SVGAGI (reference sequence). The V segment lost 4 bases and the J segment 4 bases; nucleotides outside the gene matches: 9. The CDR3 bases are TGTGCCAGCAGTTCACGCGGGGGGCAAGGATACAATGAGCAGTTCTTC. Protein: CASSSRGGQGYNEQFF.

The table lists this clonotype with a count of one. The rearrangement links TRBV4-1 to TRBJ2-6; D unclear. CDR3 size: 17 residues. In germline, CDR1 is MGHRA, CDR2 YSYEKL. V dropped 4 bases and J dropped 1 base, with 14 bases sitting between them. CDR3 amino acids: CASSRLLTASGANVLTF. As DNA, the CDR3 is TGCGCCAGCAGCCGACTTCTGACGGCGTCTGGGGCCAACGTCCTGACTTTC.

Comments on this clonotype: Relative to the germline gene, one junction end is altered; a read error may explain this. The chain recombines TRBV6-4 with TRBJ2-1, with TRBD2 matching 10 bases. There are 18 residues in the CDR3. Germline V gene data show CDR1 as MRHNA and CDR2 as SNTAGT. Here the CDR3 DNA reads TGTGCTAGCAATCATGGACTAGCGGCCTCAAGCTCCTACAATGAGCAGTTCTTC. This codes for CASNHGLAASSSYNEQFF.

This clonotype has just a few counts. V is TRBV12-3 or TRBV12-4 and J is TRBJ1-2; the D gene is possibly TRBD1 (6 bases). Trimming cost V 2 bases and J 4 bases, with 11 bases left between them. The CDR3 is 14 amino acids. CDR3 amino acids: CASSLFGGAYGYTF. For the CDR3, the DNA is TGTGCCAGCAGTTTATTTGGGGGCGCCTATGGCTACACCTTC.

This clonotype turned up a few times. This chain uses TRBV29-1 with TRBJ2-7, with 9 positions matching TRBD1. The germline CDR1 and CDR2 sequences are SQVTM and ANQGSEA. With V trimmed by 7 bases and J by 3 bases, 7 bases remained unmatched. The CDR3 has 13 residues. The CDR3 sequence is CSAPGTGNYEQYF. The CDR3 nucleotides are TGCAGCGCTCCCGGGACAGGGAACTACGAGCAGTACTTC.

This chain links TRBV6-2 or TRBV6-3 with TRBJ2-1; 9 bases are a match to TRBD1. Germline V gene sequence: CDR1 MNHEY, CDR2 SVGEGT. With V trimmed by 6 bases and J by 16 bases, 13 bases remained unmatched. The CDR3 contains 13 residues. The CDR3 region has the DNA TGTGCCAGCAGGCTTACCGGGACAGGGATTGGTTTCTTC. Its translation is CASRLTGTGIGFF.

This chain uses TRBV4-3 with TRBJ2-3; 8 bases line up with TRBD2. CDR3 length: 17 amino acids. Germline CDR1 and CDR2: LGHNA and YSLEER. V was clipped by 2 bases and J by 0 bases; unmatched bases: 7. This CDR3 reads CASSQRVGTRSTDTQYF. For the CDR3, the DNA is TGCGCCAGCAGCCAAAGAGTCGGGACTAGGAGCACAGATACGCAGTATTTT.

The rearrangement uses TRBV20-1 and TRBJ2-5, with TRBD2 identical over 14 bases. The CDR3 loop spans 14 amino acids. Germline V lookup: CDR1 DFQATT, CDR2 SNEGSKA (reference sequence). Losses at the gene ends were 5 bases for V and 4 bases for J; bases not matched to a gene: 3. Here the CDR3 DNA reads TGCAGTGCTGAAGGACTAGCGGGGGGAGAGACCCAGTACTTC. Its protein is CSAEGLAGGETQYF.

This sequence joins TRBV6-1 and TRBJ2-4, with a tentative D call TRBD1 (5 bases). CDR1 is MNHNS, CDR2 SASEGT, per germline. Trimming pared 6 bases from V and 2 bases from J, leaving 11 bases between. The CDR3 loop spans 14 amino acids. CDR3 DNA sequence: TGTGCCAGCAGGATGACAGTCACCAAAAACATTCAGTACTTC. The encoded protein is CASRMTVTKNIQYF.

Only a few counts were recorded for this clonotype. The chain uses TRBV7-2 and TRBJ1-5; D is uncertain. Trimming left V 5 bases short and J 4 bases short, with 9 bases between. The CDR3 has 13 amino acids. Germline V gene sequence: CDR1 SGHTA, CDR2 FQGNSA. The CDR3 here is CASSVGKNQPQHF. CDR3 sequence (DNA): TGTGCCAGCAGCGTGGGTAAAAATCAGCCCCAGCATTTT.

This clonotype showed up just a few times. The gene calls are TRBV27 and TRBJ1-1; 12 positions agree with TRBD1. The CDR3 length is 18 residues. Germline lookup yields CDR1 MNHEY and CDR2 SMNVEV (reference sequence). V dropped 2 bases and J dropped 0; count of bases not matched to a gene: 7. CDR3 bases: TGTGCCAGCAGTTTAAAAGGGACAGGGGGCTCTTTGAACACTGAAGCTTTCTTT. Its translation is CASSLKGTGGSLNTEAFF.

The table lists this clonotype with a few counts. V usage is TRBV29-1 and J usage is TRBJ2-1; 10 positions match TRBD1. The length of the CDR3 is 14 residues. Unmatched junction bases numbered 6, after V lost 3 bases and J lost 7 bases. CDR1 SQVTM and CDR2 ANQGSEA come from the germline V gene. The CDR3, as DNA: TGCAGCGTTGATCTGGGACAGGGGTTGAATGAGCAGTTCTTC. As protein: CSVDLGQGLNEQFF.

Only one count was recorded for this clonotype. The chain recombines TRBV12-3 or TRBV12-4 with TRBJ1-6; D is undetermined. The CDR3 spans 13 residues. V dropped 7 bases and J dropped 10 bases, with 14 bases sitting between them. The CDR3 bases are TGTGCCAGCAAACAAGACGACCGGTCACCCCTCCACTTT. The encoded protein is CASKQDDRSPLHF.

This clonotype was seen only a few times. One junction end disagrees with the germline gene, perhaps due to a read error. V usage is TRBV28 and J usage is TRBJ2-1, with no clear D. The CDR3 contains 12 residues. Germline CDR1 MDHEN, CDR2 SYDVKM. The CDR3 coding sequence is TGTGCCAGCGGTACCTCCTACAATGAGCAATTCTTC. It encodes CASGTSYNEQFF.

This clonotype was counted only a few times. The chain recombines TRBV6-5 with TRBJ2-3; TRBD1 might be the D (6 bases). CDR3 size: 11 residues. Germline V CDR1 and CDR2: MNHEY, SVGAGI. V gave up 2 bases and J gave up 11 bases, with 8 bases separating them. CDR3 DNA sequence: TGTGCCAGCAGTTACCAGGGGCAGCAGTATTTT. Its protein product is CASSYQGQQYF.

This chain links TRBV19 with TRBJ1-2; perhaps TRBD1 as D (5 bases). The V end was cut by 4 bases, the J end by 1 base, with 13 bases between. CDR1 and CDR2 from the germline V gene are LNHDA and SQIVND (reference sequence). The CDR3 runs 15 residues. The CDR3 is CASSTSGRFNYGYTF. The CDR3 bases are TGTGCCAGTAGTACCTCGGGACGGTTTAACTATGGCTACACCTTC.

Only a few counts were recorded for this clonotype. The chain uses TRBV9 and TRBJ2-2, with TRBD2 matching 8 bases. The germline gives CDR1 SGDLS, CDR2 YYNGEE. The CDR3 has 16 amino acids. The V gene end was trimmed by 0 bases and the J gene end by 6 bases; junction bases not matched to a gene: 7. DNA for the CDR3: TGTGCCAGCAGCGTAGATGCACTAGCGGAGTCCGGGGAGCTGTTTTTT. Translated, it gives CASSVDALAESGELFF.

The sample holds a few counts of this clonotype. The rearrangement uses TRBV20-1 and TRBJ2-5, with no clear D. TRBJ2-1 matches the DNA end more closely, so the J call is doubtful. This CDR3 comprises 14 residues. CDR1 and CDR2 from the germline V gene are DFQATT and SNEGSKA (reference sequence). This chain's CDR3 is CSASNSKPCNEQFF. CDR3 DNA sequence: TGCAGTGCTAGTAATAGCAAGCCCTGCAATGAGCAGTTCTTC.

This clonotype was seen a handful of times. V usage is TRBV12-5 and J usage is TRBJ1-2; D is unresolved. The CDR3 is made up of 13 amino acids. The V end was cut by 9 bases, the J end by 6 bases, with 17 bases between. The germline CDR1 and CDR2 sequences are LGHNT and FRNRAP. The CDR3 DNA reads TGTGCTAGCGCCCTCGAGACAAATCATGGCTACACCTTC. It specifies CASALETNHGYTF.

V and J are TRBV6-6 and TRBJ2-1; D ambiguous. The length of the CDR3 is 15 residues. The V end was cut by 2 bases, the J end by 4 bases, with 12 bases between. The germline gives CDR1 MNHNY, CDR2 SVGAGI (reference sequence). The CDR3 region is CASSYGHPGYNEQFF. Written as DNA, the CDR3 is TGTGCCAGCAGTTACGGGCATCCCGGATACAATGAGCAGTTCTTC.

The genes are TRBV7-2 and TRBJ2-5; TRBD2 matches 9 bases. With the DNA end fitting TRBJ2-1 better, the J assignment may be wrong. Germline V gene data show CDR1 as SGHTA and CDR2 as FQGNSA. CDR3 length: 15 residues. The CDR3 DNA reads TGTGCCAGCAGCCAAGGACTAGCGACCAACAATGAGCAGTTCTTC. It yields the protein CASSQGLATNNEQFF.

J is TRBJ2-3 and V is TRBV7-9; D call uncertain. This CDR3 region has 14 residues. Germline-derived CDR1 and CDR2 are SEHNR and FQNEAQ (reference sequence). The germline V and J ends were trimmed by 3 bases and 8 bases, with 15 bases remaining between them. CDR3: CASSFDLGEGTQYF. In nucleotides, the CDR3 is TGTGCCAGCAGCTTTGATCTAGGTGAAGGTACGCAGTATTTT.